Listed below are T cell receptor beta chains from one sample, sequenced in a study of T-cell reconstitution after alpha-beta-depleted transplantation in children. MiXCR, applied by TCRdb to the PCR reads, yields one record per CDR3 protein. The profile shows around 240,000 distinct CDR3 sequences, 9.7% of them singletons. This material consisted of PBMCs from the stem cell graft donor, taken from the stem cell graft. The receptors derive from a human donor who donated a stem cell graft to a child with SCID. The CDR3 runs from the conserved cysteine through the conserved F or W. Fields, in order: V gene, clone size, D gene, J gene, CDR3 protein, CDR3 DNA. The D gene is left open where the match is weak. Part of the rows lack a size; the others show once, few, many or a class for expanded clones.

V: TRBV20-1; size: many; D: -; J: TRBJ1-1; CDR3: CSASTPAGTEAFF; DNA: TGCAGTGCTAGCACCCCCGCGGGGACTGAAGCTTTCTTT
V: TRBV7-2; size: many; D: -; J: TRBJ2-3; CDR3: CASSFSGSSTDTQYF; DNA: TGTGCCAGCAGCTTTAGCGGCTCTAGCACAGATACGCAGTATTTT
V: TRBV20-1; size: many; D: -; J: TRBJ1-5; CDR3: CSARDIRGGWNQPQHF; DNA: TGCAGTGCTAGAGACATCAGAGGCGGGTGGAATCAGCCCCAGCATTTT
V: TRBV20-1; size: many; D: -; J: TRBJ2-3; CDR3: CSARKAGPDTQYF; DNA: TGCAGTGCTAGGAAGGCCGGACCGGATACGCAGTATTTT
V: TRBV20-1; size: -; D: TRBD2; J: TRBJ2-1; CDR3: CSASGGAYLNEQFF; DNA: TGCAGTGCAAGCGGGGGGGCCTATTTAAATGAGCAGTTCTTC
V: TRBV5-6; size: many; D: -; J: TRBJ2-3; CDR3: CASSLVVGRTSTDTQYF; DNA: TGTGCCAGCAGCTTGGTTGTAGGCAGGACTAGCACAGATACGCAGTATTTT
V: TRBV5-1; size: -; D: TRBD1; J: TRBJ2-7; CDR3: CASSLQGDYEQYF; DNA: TGCGCCAGCAGCTTACAGGGGGACTACGAGCAGTACTTC
V: TRBV12-3/TRBV12-4; size: many; D: TRBD2; J: TRBJ2-2; CDR3: CASSPGTSAGELFF; DNA: TGTGCCAGCAGTCCCGGGACTAGCGCCGGGGAGCTGTTTTTT
V: TRBV13; size: many; D: -; J: TRBJ2-7; CDR3: CASRTLGAGAHEQYF; DNA: TGTGCCAGCAGGACCTTAGGGGCAGGGGCCCACGAGCAGTACTTC
V: TRBV5-5; size: many; D: -; J: TRBJ2-7; CDR3: CASSLADISYEQYF; DNA: TGTGCCAGCAGCTTGGCGGACATCTCCTACGAGCAGTACTTC
V: TRBV19; size: many; D: TRBD1; J: TRBJ2-1; CDR3: CASSSGQAKGEQFF; DNA: TGTGCCAGTAGTTCGGGACAGGCCAAAGGGGAGCAGTTCTTC
V: TRBV7-2; size: many; D: -; J: TRBJ1-5; CDR3: CASSALARVGNQPQHF; DNA: TGTGCCAGCAGCGCTCTAGCTCGGGTGGGCAATCAGCCCCAGCATTTT
V: TRBV7-3; size: many; D: -; J: TRBJ2-5; CDR3: CASSLMDGGTQYF; DNA: TGTGCCAGCAGCTTAATGGATGGGGGGACCCAGTACTTC
V: TRBV18; size: -; D: -; J: TRBJ2-7; CDR3: CASSPTRDCYEQYF; DNA: TGTGCCAGCTCACCGACGAGAGATTGCTACGAGCAGTACTTC
V: TRBV6-5; size: many; D: TRBD2; J: TRBJ2-5; CDR3: CASSYGTSSGGLGETQYF; DNA: TGTGCCAGCAGTTATGGAACGAGTAGCGGGGGGTTGGGAGAGACCCAGTACTTC
V: TRBV5-6; size: many; D: TRBD1; J: TRBJ1-5; CDR3: CASSWTGSNQPQHF; DNA: TGTGCCAGCAGCTGGACAGGTAGCAATCAGCCCCAGCATTTT
V: TRBV6-6; size: many; D: -; J: TRBJ1-2; CDR3: CASGGGNYGYTF; DNA: TGTGCCAGCGGGGGGGGCAACTATGGCTACACCTTC
V: TRBV27; size: many; D: -; J: TRBJ1-2; CDR3: CASSLIPRDYGYTF; DNA: TGTGCCAGCAGTCTCATCCCCAGGGACTATGGCTACACCTTC
V: TRBV29-1; size: many; D: -; J: TRBJ2-3; CDR3: CSVEDRQWGRRQYF; DNA: TGCAGCGTTGAAGACCGGCAATGGGGCCGTAGGCAGTATTTT